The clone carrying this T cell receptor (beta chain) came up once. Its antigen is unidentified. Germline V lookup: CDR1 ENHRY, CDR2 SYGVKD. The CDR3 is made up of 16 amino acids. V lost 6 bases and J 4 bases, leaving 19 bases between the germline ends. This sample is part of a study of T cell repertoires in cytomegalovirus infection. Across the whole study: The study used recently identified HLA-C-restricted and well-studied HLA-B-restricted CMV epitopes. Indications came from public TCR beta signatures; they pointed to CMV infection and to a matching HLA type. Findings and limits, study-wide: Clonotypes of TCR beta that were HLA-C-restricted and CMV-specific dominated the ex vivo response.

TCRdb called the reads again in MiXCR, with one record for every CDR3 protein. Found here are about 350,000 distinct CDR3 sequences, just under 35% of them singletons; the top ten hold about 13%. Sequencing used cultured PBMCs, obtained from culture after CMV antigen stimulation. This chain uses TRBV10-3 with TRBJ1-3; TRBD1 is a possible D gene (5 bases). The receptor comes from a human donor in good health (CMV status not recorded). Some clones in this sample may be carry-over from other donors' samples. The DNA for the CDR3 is TGTGCCATCAGCGCGGGACGGACCCTCTTCGGAAACACCATATATTTT. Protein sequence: CAISAGRTLFGNTIYF.